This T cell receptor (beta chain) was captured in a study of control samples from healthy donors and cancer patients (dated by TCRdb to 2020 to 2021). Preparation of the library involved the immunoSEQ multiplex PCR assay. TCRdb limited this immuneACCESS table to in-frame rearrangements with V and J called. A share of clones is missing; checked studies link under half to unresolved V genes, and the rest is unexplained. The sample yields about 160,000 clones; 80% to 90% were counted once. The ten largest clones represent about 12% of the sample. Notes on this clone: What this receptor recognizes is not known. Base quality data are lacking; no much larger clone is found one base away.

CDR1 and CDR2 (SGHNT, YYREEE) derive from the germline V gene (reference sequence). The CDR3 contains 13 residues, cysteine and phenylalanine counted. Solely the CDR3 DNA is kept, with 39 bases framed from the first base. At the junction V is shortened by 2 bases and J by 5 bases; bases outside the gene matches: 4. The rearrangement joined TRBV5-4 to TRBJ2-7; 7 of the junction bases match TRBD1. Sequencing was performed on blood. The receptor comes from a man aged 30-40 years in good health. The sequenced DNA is TGTGCCAGCAGCTTCAGGGGGATCGACGAGCAGTACTTC. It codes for CASSFRGIDEQYF.